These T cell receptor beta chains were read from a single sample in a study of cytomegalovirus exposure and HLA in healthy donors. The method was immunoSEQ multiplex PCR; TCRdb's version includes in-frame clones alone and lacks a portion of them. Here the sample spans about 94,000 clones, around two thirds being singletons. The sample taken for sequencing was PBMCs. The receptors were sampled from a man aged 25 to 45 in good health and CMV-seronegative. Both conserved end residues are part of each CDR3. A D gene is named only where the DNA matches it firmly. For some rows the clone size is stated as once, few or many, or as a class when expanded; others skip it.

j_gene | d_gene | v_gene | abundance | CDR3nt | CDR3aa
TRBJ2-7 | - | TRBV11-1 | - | TGTGCCAGCAGCTTAGGGCAGGGTTACTACGAGCAGTACTTC | CASSLGQGYYEQYF
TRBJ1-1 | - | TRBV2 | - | TGTGCCAGCAGTGGCCAGTGGAACACTGAAGCTTTCTTT | CASSGQWNTEAFF
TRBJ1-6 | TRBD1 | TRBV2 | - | TGTGCCAGCAGAGACGGGACAGGGAATTCACCCCTCCACTTT | CASRDGTGNSPLHF
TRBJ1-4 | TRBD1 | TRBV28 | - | TGTGCCAGCAGCCCAATTCGGTCGGGACAGGGGATAACTAATGAAAAACTGTTTTTT | CASSPIRSGQGITNEKLFF
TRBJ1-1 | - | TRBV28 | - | TGTGCCAGCATCACAGGGACTATGAACACTGAAGCTTTCTTT | CASITGTMNTEAFF
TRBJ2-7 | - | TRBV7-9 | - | TGTTCCAGCAGCCTCGGGGGCTACGAGCAGTACTTC | CSSSLGGYEQYF
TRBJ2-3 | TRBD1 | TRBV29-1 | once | TGCAGCCTATCCACAGGGGCGGATACGCAGTATTTT | CSLSTGADTQYF
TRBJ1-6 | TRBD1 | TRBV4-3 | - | TGCGCCAGCGGCCAAGATATGGCAGGGGGTAATTCACCCCTCCACTTT | CASGQDMAGGNSPLHF
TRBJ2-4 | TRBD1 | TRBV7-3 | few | TGTGCCAGCAGCCCGACAGGGATGGGAGCCAAAAACATTCAGTACTTC | CASSPTGMGAKNIQYF
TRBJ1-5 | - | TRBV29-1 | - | TGCAGCGTTGAAACCCCCGGGGGAAATCAGCCCCAGCATTTT | CSVETPGGNQPQHF
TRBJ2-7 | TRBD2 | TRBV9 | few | TGTGCCAGCAGCGTAGAGGCTAGCGGATCCTACGAGCAGTACTTC | CASSVEASGSYEQYF
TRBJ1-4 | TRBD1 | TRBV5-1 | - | TGCGCCAGCAGCACAGGGGGGAACGAAAAACTGTTTTTT | CASSTGGNEKLFF
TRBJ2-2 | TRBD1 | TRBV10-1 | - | TGCGCCAGCAGTGAGGGGACAGGGACCGGGGAGCTGTTTTTT | CASSEGTGTGELFF
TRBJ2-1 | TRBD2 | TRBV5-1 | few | TGCGCCAGCAAGCGGGGGGGCCTAAGCTCCTACAATGAGCAGTTCTTC | CASKRGGLSSYNEQFF
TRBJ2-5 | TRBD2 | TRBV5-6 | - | TGTGCCAGCAGCTCGCTAGCGGGAGGGGAGACCCAGTACTTC | CASSSLAGGETQYF
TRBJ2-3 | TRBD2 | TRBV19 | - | TGTGCCACGGGACTAGGAGCAGATACGCAGTATTTT | CATGLGADTQYF
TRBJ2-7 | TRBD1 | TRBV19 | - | TGTGCCAGTAGTTTGGGACAGGGCTACGAGCAGTACTTC | CASSLGQGYEQYF
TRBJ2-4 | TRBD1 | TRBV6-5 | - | TGTGCCAGCAGTAGGGGGCAAAACATTCAGTACTTC | CASSRGQNIQYF
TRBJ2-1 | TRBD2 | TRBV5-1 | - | TGCGCCAGCAGCTTCTTGGGACTAGCGGAAAATGAGCAGTTCTTC | CASSFLGLAENEQFF
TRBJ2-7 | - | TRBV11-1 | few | TGTGCCAGCAGCCCGCGGACAGCCTACGAGCAGTACTTC | CASSPRTAYEQYF
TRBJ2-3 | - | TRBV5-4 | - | TGTGCCAGCAGCTCCTTACTTACAGGAGATACGCAGTATTTT | CASSSLLTGDTQYF
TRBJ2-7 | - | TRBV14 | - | TGTGCCAGCAGCCAAGTGTCCGGTTCCTACGAGCAGTACTTC | CASSQVSGSYEQYF
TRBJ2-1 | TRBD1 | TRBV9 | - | TGTGCCAGCAGCGGCGGACAGGGAGTTTTTAGCAATGAGCAGTTCTTC | CASSGGQGVFSNEQFF
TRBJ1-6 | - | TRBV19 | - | TGTGCCAGTAGGGGAGATTCACCCCTCCACTTT | CASRGDSPLHF
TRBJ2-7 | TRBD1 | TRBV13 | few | TGTGCCAGCAGCCCCGGGACAGGGGCACCCCACGAGCAGTACTTC | CASSPGTGAPHEQYF
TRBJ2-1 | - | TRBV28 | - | TGTGCCAGCAGTGACGGGACTTTCTACAATGAGCAGTTCTTC | CASSDGTFYNEQFF
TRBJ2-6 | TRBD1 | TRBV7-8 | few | TGTGCCAGCAGCTACAGGGGGGCTGGGGCCAACGTCCTGACTTTC | CASSYRGAGANVLTF
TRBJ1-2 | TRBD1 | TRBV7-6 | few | TGTGCCAGCAGCTCCGGGACAGGGGGCTCCCTCCATGGCTACACCTTC | CASSSGTGGSLHGYTF
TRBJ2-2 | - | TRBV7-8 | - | TGTGCCAGCAGCCCCCTACGAGGGACCGGGGAGCTGTTTTTT | CASSPLRGTGELFF
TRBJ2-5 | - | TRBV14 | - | TGTGCCAGCAGCAACAGGGTACAAGAGACCCAGTACTTC | CASSNRVQETQYF
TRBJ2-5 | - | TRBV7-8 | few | TGTGCCAGCAGTGTAAGGGAGCAGTCAGAGACCCAGTACTTC | CASSVREQSETQYF
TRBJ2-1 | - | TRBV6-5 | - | TGTGCCAGCAGTTACCAGGGCGCGACCAATGAGCAGTTCTTC | CASSYQGATNEQFF
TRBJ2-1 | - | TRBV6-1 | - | TGTGCCAGCAGTGAAGTTCTAGCTTTGAACAATGAGCAGTTCTTC | CASSEVLALNNEQFF
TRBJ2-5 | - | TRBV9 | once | TGTGCCAGCAGCCCCCGGGGAGAGAGAGAGACCCAGTACTTC | CASSPRGERETQYF
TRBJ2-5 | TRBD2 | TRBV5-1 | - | TGCGCCAGCAGCTTGTTGCTAGCGGGGGCCCAAGAGACCCAGTACTTC | CASSLLLAGAQETQYF
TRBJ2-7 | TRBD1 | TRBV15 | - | TGTGCCACCAGCAGAGGATACAGGGGTTACGAGCAGTACTTC | CATSRGYRGYEQYF
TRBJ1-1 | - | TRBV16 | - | TGTGCCAGCAGCCAATCGGTTAGGGGGACTGAAGCTTTCTTT | CASSQSVRGTEAFF
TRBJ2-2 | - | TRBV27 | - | TGTGCCAGCAGTCCACCTCTAGGCGCGAACACCGGGGAGCTGTTTTTT | CASSPPLGANTGELFF
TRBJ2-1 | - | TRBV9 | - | TGTGCCAGCAGCGTAGTGGCATACAATGAGCAGTTCTTC | CASSVVAYNEQFF
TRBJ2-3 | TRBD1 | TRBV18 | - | TGTGCCAGCTCACTGGGACAGGTAGTCCTGGGGGATACGCAGTATTTT | CASSLGQVVLGDTQYF
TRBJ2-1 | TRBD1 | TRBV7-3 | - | TGTGCCAGCAGCTCAACAGGGGGCGCGGGTTACAATGAGCAGTTCTTC | CASSSTGGAGYNEQFF
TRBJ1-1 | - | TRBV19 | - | TGTGCCACCAGGGAAGGGACTGAAGCTTTCTTT | CATREGTEAFF
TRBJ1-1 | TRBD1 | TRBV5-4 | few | TGTGCCAGCAGCATAGGACAGGCGGGAGGGACTGAAGCTTTCTTT | CASSIGQAGGTEAFF
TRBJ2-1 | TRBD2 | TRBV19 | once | TGTGCCAGTAGCCCAAGGGTAGCGGGAGACGAGCAGTTCTTC | CASSPRVAGDEQFF
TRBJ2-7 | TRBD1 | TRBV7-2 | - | TGTGCCAGCAGCAAACAGAAGGGGGCGCTAAACGAGCAGTACTTC | CASSKQKGALNEQYF
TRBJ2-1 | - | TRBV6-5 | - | TGTGCCAGCACCGCGGAGGGGTCATCCAATGAGCAGTTCTTC | CASTAEGSSNEQFF
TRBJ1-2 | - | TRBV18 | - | TGTGCCAGCACCGCAGGGTCAGGAGGCTACACCTTC | CASTAGSGGYTF
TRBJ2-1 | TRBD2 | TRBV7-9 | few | TGTGCCAGCAGCTTAGCAGGTAGCGGGCACAACAATGAGCAGTTCTTC | CASSLAGSGHNNEQFF
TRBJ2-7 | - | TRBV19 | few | TGTGCCAGTAGTAGGGCGGGCCGTCCCTCCTACGAGCAGTACTTC | CASSRAGRPSYEQYF
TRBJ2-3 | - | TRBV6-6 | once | TGTGCCAGCAGTTACCCGCCCACAGGGTTGGAGGATACGCAGTATTTT | CASSYPPTGLEDTQYF
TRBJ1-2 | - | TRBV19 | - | TGTGCCAGTAGTATCCCTATGTATGGCTACACCTTC | CASSIPMYGYTF
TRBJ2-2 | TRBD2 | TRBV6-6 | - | TGTGCAGGGGCGGGAGACTTCACCGGGGAGCTGTTTTTT | CAGAGDFTGELFF
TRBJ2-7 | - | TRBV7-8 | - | TGTGCCAGCAGCTTAATGGCAGTCTACGAGCAGTACTTC | CASSLMAVYEQYF